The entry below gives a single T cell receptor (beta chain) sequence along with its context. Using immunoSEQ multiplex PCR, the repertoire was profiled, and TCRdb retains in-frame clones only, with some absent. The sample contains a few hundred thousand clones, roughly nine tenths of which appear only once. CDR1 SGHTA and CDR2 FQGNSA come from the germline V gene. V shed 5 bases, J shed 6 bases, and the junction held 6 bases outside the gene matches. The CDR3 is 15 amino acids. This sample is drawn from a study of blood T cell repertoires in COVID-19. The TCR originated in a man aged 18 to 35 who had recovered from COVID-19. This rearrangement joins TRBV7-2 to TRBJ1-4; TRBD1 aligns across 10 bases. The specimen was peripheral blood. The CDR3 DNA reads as TGTGCCAGCAGCCCCCGACAGGGGGCGGATGAAAAACTGTTTTTT. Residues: CASSPRQGADEKLFF. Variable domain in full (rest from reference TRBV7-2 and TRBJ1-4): GAGVSQSPSNKVTEKGKDVELRCDPISGHTALYWYRQSLGQGLEFLIYFQGNSAPDKSGLPSDRFSAERTGGSVSTLTIQRTQQEDSAVYLCASSPRQGADEKLFFGSGTQLSVL.